These 14 T cell receptor beta chains share one sample of origin, sequenced in a study of blood T cell repertoires in COVID-19. Some clones are missing from TCRdb's copy, which holds only in-frame ones; the method was immunoSEQ multiplex PCR. Of hundreds of thousands of clones in the sample, about 87% were seen once. The sequenced sample consisted of PBMCs or T cells enriched from blood (not recorded which). These receptors came from a woman in her thirties with acute COVID-19.

This rearrangement joins TRBV5-6 to TRBJ2-5; unclear D gene. CDR1 and CDR2 from the germline V gene are SGHDT and YYEEEE. V was pared by 1 base and J by 2 bases, with 12 bases between. The CDR3 has 15 amino acids. CDR3 sequence (DNA): TGTGCCAGCAGCTTGAGAAACTACGGACAAGAGACCCAGTACTTC. Encoded protein: CASSLRNYGQETQYF. Full variable domain (rest looked up from reference TRBV5-6 and TRBJ2-5): DAGVTQSPTHLIKTRGQQVTLRCSPKSGHDTVSWYQQALGQGPQFIFQYYEEEERQRGNFPDRFSGHQFPNYSSELNVNALLLGDSALYLCASSLRNYGQETQYFGPGTRLLVL.

The chain is built from TRBV30 and TRBJ1-4; 8 bases match TRBD1. CDR1 and CDR2 from the germline V gene are GTSNPN and SVGIG (reference sequence). After removal of 0 bases from V and 5 bases from J, the junction contained 8 bases not matched to a gene. The CDR3 runs 16 residues. The CDR3 sequence is CAWSVQTGAKNEKLFF. The CDR3, as DNA: TGTGCCTGGAGTGTACAGACAGGGGCGAAAAATGAAAAACTGTTTTTT.

This chain links TRBV29-1 with TRBJ1-4; 10 bases map to TRBD1. V dropped 5 bases and J dropped 2; count of bases not matched to a gene: 5. Per the germline V gene, CDR1 is SQVTM and CDR2 is ANQGSEA. The CDR3 loop spans 15 amino acids. The DNA for the CDR3 is TGCAGCGTTAGGACAGGGGGTGAGACTAATGAAAAACTGTTTTTT. Protein product: CSVRTGGETNEKLFF.

This sequence joins TRBV6-6 and TRBJ1-1; D uncertain. The germline gives CDR1 MNHNY, CDR2 SVGAGI (reference sequence). Trimming stripped 6 bases from V and 8 bases from J, with 10 bases between. The CDR3 totals 11 residues. The CDR3 region is CASSHQLEAFF. CDR3 DNA sequence: TGTGCCAGCAGCCACCAACTCGAAGCTTTCTTT.

The chain is built from TRBV4-2 and TRBJ1-2; perhaps TRBD1 as D (5 bases). This CDR3 is 17 amino acids long. V gave up 4 bases and J gave up 0 bases, with 18 bases separating them. Germline assignment: CDR1 LGHNA and CDR2 YNFKEQ. The CDR3: CASSPPNEDKPNYGYTF. The CDR3 bases are TGTGCCAGCAGCCCACCCAACGAGGACAAGCCTAACTATGGCTACACCTTC.

The CDR3 region has the DNA TGTGCCAGCAGGACGGGTTCAGGGGGAAACACCATATATTTT. Translated, it gives CASRTGSGGNTIYF. This rearrangement joins TRBV6-5 to TRBJ1-3, with D maybe TRBD1 (5 bases). The CDR3 runs 14 residues. CDR1 is MNHEY and CDR2 is SVGAGI in the germline V gene. Trimming stripped 6 bases from V and 4 bases from J, with 13 bases between.

V is TRBV19 and J is TRBJ1-6; D is unresolved. V was shortened by 3 bases and J by 10 bases, with 16 bases between the two germline ends. Germline CDR1 and CDR2: LNHDA and SQIVND (reference sequence). CDR3 length: 15 residues. The CDR3: CASSMGSGRGSPLHF. CDR3 bases: TGTGCCAGTAGTATGGGTTCCGGGCGAGGGTCACCCCTCCACTTT.

V is TRBV28 and J is TRBJ2-2; TRBD1 agrees at 9 bases. V dropped 5 bases and J dropped 2; count of bases not matched to a gene: 6. CDR1 and CDR2 (germline): MDHEN, SYDVKM. The CDR3 extends over 16 amino acids. CDR3 residues: CASSRPGQGNTGELFF. The CDR3 region has the DNA TGTGCCAGCAGTCGGCCGGGACAGGGTAACACCGGGGAGCTGTTTTTT.

This clone is a singleton in its sample. The chain has TRBV11-2 and TRBJ2-7, with a possible D match to TRBD2 (6 bases). Germline assignment: CDR1 SGHAT and CDR2 FQNNGV. CDR3 length: 15 amino acids. V was pared by 5 bases and J by 6 bases, with 20 bases between. The CDR3 coding sequence is TGTGCCAGCAGCCTATATGCAGGGACTGTGGGCGAGCAGTACTTC. This sequence encodes CASSLYAGTVGEQYF.

The rearrangement uses TRBV5-4 and TRBJ2-1, with D perhaps matching TRBD2 (7 bases). The CDR3 sequence is 16 residues long. The V and J ends lost 0 bases and 4 bases respectively, with 14 bases between them. CDR1 is SGHNT and CDR2 is YYREEE in the germline V gene (reference sequence). For the CDR3, the DNA is TGTGCCAGCAGCTTGGCCGGGGGGCGCCTTTACAATGAGCAGTTCTTC. It translates to CASSLAGGRLYNEQFF.

V is TRBV4-3 and J is TRBJ2-3; 13 bases are shared with TRBD2. There are 22 residues in the CDR3. Trimming at V came to 0 bases and at J to 0 bases, leaving 15 bases not matched to a gene. The germline gives CDR1 LGHNA, CDR2 YSLEER. The CDR3 loop reads CASSQDSSLLGLAGSSTDTQYF. CDR3 coding DNA: TGCGCCAGCAGCCAAGATAGCTCACTCCTGGGACTAGCGGGGTCAAGCACAGATACGCAGTATTTT.

This CDR3 reads CASSLGTGGLNTEAFF. CDR3 nucleotide sequence: TGTGCCAGCAGCCTCGGGACAGGGGGCCTGAACACTGAAGCTTTCTTT. This chain links TRBV27 with TRBJ1-1; the match to TRBD1 covers 12 bases. V shed 6 bases, J shed 0 bases, and the junction held 5 bases outside the gene matches. The germline V gene has CDR1 MNHEY and CDR2 SMNVEV (reference sequence). The CDR3 is 16 amino acids.

The V gene is TRBV5-1, the J gene TRBJ2-7; D is unresolved. V lost 0 bases to trimming and J lost 3 bases, with 4 bases between them. Germline CDR1 and CDR2: SGHRS and YFSETQ. The CDR3 length is 12 residues. CDR3 in DNA: TGCGCCAGCAGCTTGGGCGGCTACGAGCAGTACTTC. It translates to CASSLGGYEQYF.

This chain uses TRBV5-1 with TRBJ2-1, with 11 bases that match TRBD2. Germline loops: CDR1 SGHRS, CDR2 YFSETQ. V was clipped by 4 bases and J by 0 bases; unmatched bases: 15. There are 20 residues in the CDR3. The CDR3 coding sequence is TGCGCCAGCAGCCGCGTAAAAACTAGCGGGGGCCCCAACTCCTACAATGAGCAGTTCTTC. Amino acid sequence: CASSRVKTSGGPNSYNEQFF.